This T cell receptor beta chain was recorded in a study of blood T cell repertoires in COVID-19. Using immunoSEQ multiplex PCR, the repertoire was profiled, and TCRdb retains in-frame clones only, with some absent. The sample comprises over 250,000 clones, over 75% of which are singletons, and 13% rests with the top ten. The CDR3 runs 13 residues. The V segment lost 3 bases and the J segment 9 bases; nucleotides outside the gene matches: 6. CDR1 and CDR2 (germline): DFQATT, SNEGSKA (reference sequence). This TCR was sampled from a human donor in a cohort sampled during active COVID-19. The chain employs TRBV20-1 and TRBJ2-1; 9 bases are shared with TRBD2. Input material: peripheral blood. CDR3 in amino acids: CSASPSGRREQFF. DNA of the CDR3: TGCAGTGCTAGTCCCAGCGGGAGGCGTGAGCAGTTCTTC.